Listed here are 30 T cell receptor beta chains from one sample, sequenced in a study of T cell changes during pregnancy in multiple sclerosis. Produced via immunoSEQ multiplex PCR; TCRdb's table is partial and in-frame only. The sample records tens of thousands of clones, 80% to 95% being singletons. The specimen comprised CD8+ T cells from peripheral blood mononuclear cells, sampled in the third trimester of pregnancy. These receptors were collected from a female donor in good health, enrolled as a control in a pregnancy study.

The rearrangement links TRBV13 to TRBJ2-1; TRBD2 aligns across 8 bases. The V gene's germline CDR1 is PRHDT and CDR2 FYEKMQ (reference sequence). The CDR3 is 15 residues long. V lost 4 bases and J lost 8; bases outside the gene matches: 10. DNA for the CDR3: TGTGCCAGCAGCTACGGACTAGCCGGGGGGGATGAGCAGTTCTTC. Amino acids: CASSYGLAGGDEQFF.

This clone is labeled as medium-sized. The chain employs TRBV4-3 and TRBJ2-2, with 9 positions matching TRBD1. V lost 0 bases, J lost 6 bases, and 2 bases stayed unmatched. CDR1 is LGHNA and CDR2 is YSLEER in the germline V gene. The CDR3 loop spans 15 amino acids. DNA for the CDR3: TGCGCCAGCAGCCAAGAAACAGGGGGCCCCGGGGAGCTGTTTTTT. This translates into CASSQETGGPGELFF.

The chain carries TRBV6-1 and TRBJ1-4, with 7 bases lining up with TRBD1. The CDR3 contains 15 residues. The germline CDR1 and CDR2 sequences are MNHNS and SASEGT. Trimming cost V 3 bases and J 5 bases; bases outside gene matches: 6. CDR3: CASSEMTGLNEKLFF. DNA for the CDR3: TGTGCCAGCAGTGAGATGACAGGGCTGAATGAAAAACTGTTTTTT.

The rearrangement links TRBV11-3 to TRBJ1-1; TRBD1 matches 9 bases. CDR1 is SGHNT, CDR2 YENEEA, per germline. The CDR3 covers 14 residues. J lost 8 bases, V lost 4 bases, and 8 bases had no gene match. CDR3 bases: TGTGCCAGCAGCTCGGGGACAGGGTGGGGGGAAGCTTTCTTT. It codes for CASSSGTGWGEAFF.

CDR3 sequence: CASSITDRVDYGYTF. The CDR3 region has the DNA TGTGCCAGCAGCATAACCGACAGGGTAGACTATGGCTACACCTTC. The chain links TRBV5-5 to TRBJ1-2; 7 bases are a match to TRBD1. The germline V gene has CDR1 SGHKS and CDR2 YYEKEE (reference sequence). V lost 4 bases to trimming and J lost 3 bases; unmatched junction nucleotides: 9. CDR3 length equals 15 residues.

The rearrangement links TRBV7-3 to TRBJ2-1; 12 bases map to TRBD2. Germline assignment: CDR1 SGHTA and CDR2 FQGTGA. Germline trimming cut 2 bases from V and 6 bases from J; bases unmatched to any gene: 17. CDR3 length equals 20 residues. The CDR3 bases are TGTGCCAGCAGCTTATCTTTCGTGGCTAGCGGGGGGGATTTGTCCAATGAGCAGTTCTTC. This codes for CASSLSFVASGGDLSNEQFF.

CDR3 loop: CASTGGGNTIYF. CDR3 in DNA: TGTGCCTCCACAGGGGGAGGAAACACCATATATTTT. This chain joins TRBV12-5 and TRBJ1-3; 8 bases agree with TRBD1. The V gene's germline CDR1 is LGHNT and CDR2 FRNRAP. The CDR3 covers 12 residues.

The genes are TRBV9 and TRBJ2-3; TRBD2 might be the D (6 bases). This CDR3 is built from 17 residues. CDR1 SGDLS and CDR2 YYNGEE come from the germline V gene. The V end was cut by 3 bases, the J end by 2 bases, with 19 bases between. CDR3 in DNA: TGTGCCAGCAGCGGGCTACCGGCGTCTAGCGCCACAGATACGCAGTATTTT. Translating gives CASSGLPASSATDTQYF.

This clone has only one observation. The chain has TRBV7-8 and TRBJ2-3; 9 bases are a match to TRBD2. Germline loops: CDR1 SGHVS, CDR2 FQNEAQ. The V and J ends lost 2 bases and 4 bases, in that order; junction bases with no gene match: 7. The length of the CDR3 is 16 residues. This chain's CDR3 is CASSLHAGGQSDTQYF. In nucleotides, the CDR3 is TGTGCCAGCAGCTTACACGCGGGGGGGCAATCAGATACGCAGTATTTT.

The V and J genes are TRBV27 and TRBJ2-7; D ambiguous. The CDR3 runs 13 residues. Trimming removed 6 bases at V and 5 bases at J, with 14 bases between. Germline loops: CDR1 MNHEY, CDR2 SMNVEV (reference sequence). The CDR3 loop reads CASSPGERHEQYF. In DNA, the CDR3 is TGTGCCAGCAGCCCCGGAGAACGCCACGAGCAGTACTTC.

The V and J genes are TRBV6-4 and TRBJ1-2; D is uncertain. Trimming removed 2 bases at V and 8 bases at J, with 15 bases between. Germline CDR1 MRHNA, CDR2 SNTAGT. The CDR3 has 14 residues. CDR3 coding DNA: TGTGCCAGCAGTGACGAGGGAGGAATGGGCGGCTACACCTTC. Residues: CASSDEGGMGGYTF.

The chain employs TRBV5-6 and TRBJ2-7; tentative D call: TRBD1 (6 bases). This CDR3 comprises 12 residues. The ends were cut back, 4 bases at V and 7 bases at J, with 12 bases in the middle. Germline V CDR1 and CDR2: SGHDT, YYEEEE. CDR3 coding DNA: TGTGCCAGCAGCGTGGGGGCCGGTGAGCAGTACTTC. Translation gives CASSVGAGEQYF.

The gene calls are TRBV4-3 and TRBJ2-1; tentative D call: TRBD2 (7 bases). There are 17 residues in the CDR3. V lost 1 base to trimming and J lost 4 bases, with 17 bases between them. The germline V gene encodes CDR1 LGHNA and CDR2 YSLEER. This chain's CDR3 is CASSQGITGGPYNEQFF. For the CDR3, the DNA is TGCGCCAGCAGCCAAGGAATAACGGGGGGCCCTTACAATGAGCAGTTCTTC.

The chain links TRBV6-5 to TRBJ2-1, with a tentative D call TRBD2 (6 bases). V was shortened by 6 bases and J by 8 bases, with 20 bases between the two germline ends. Germline V gene data show CDR1 as MNHEY and CDR2 as SVGAGI. The CDR3 loop spans 15 amino acids. CDR3 DNA sequence: TGTGCCAGCAGATCCCGCGGGGCCCCTCGCTATGAGCAGTTCTTC. It is translated as CASRSRGAPRYEQFF.

The gene calls are TRBV7-9 and TRBJ2-7; D is possibly TRBD2 (5 bases). Per the germline V gene, CDR1 is SEHNR and CDR2 is FQNEAQ (reference sequence). Between the trimmed V and J ends, which lost 5 bases and 5 bases, there was a span of 16 bases. The CDR3 is made up of 14 amino acids. The CDR3 DNA follows: TGTGCCAGCAGCCCCTCGGGGAAAGCAGACGAGCAGTACTTC. It encodes CASSPSGKADEQYF. Drawing the rest from reference TRBV7-9 and TRBJ2-7, the complete variable domain is DTGVSQNPRHKITKRGQNVTFRCDPISEHNRLYWYRQTLGQGPEFLTYFQNEAQLEKSRLLSDRFSAERPKGSFSTLEIQRTEQGDSAMYLCASSPSGKADEQYFGPGTRLTVT.

The chain employs TRBV19 and TRBJ2-1; 9 nucleotides line up with TRBD1. The CDR3 is made up of 14 amino acids. J was trimmed by 3 bases and V by 5 bases; bases with no gene match: 2. CDR1 and CDR2 (germline): LNHDA, SQIVND (reference sequence). The CDR3 spells CASSLTGGYNEQFF. DNA of the CDR3: TGTGCCAGTAGTTTGACAGGGGGCTACAATGAGCAGTTCTTC.

This chain connects TRBV6-5 to TRBJ2-5; 7 bases align to TRBD1. The CDR3 loop spans 16 amino acids. V lost 4 bases, J lost 3 bases, and 11 bases stayed unmatched. CDR1 and CDR2 (germline): MNHEY, SVGAGI. The CDR3 is CASSSPGQQQEETQYF. The CDR3, as DNA: TGTGCCAGCAGTTCACCGGGACAGCAGCAAGAAGAGACCCAGTACTTC.

The chain links TRBV19 to TRBJ2-1; D not certain. This CDR3 comprises 14 residues. The germline V and J ends were trimmed by 3 bases and 3 bases, with 9 bases remaining between them. Germline-derived CDR1 and CDR2 are LNHDA and SQIVND (reference sequence). The CDR3 coding sequence is TGTGCCAGTAGTATGGCCCCAAACTACAATGAGCAGTTCTTC. This encodes CASSMAPNYNEQFF.

This clone was recorded only once. The J gene is TRBJ2-7, the V gene TRBV27, with 8 bases matching TRBD1. This CDR3 is built from 15 residues. The germline gives CDR1 MNHEY, CDR2 SMNVEV (reference sequence). Trimming took 6 bases from V and 3 from J; bases not matched to a gene: 10. The CDR3, as DNA: TGTGCCAGCAGCCCCAGTAGGACAGGGTACTACGAGCAGTACTTC. As protein: CASSPSRTGYYEQYF.

V gene TRBV10-1 combines with J gene TRBJ2-7, with 9 bases lining up with TRBD1. After removal of 6 bases from V and 3 bases from J, the junction contained 3 bases not matched to a gene. The CDR3 covers 13 residues. CDR1 WNHNN and CDR2 SYGVQD come from the germline V gene (reference sequence). CDR3 coding DNA: TGCGCCAGCAGGGAGACAGGGGGCTACGAGCAGTACTTC. Translated: CASRETGGYEQYF.

The V gene is TRBV5-6, the J gene TRBJ2-3; 7 nucleotides agree with TRBD1. The CDR3 sequence is 15 residues long. Trimming at V came to 0 bases and at J to 7 bases, leaving 8 bases not matched to a gene. The germline gives CDR1 SGHDT, CDR2 YYEEEE. The CDR3 spells CASSLGVTGPYTQYF. In DNA form, the CDR3 reads TGTGCCAGCAGCTTGGGGGTGACAGGGCCCTATACGCAGTATTTT.

J is TRBJ2-1 and V is TRBV7-3; unclear D gene. The length of the CDR3 is 15 residues. Germline lookup yields CDR1 SGHTA and CDR2 FQGTGA. V dropped 3 bases and J dropped 8 bases, with 17 bases sitting between them. CDR3 sequence (DNA): TGTGCCAGCAGCTTCTCGATTTCCCTCGGTGATGAGCAGTTCTTC. Protein sequence: CASSFSISLGDEQFF.

This chain joins TRBV27 and TRBJ2-7; TRBD1 matches at 7 bases. This CDR3 region has 13 residues. V gave up 5 bases and J gave up 5 bases; unmatched junction bases: 6. In germline, CDR1 is MNHEY, CDR2 SMNVEV (reference sequence). The CDR3 here is CASSTFDRDEQYF. CDR3 in DNA: TGTGCCAGCAGTACATTCGACAGGGACGAGCAGTACTTC.

The chain joins TRBV7-9 to TRBJ1-5, with D unresolved. Germline CDR1 SEHNR, CDR2 FQNEAQ (reference sequence). The CDR3 consists of 14 residues. Trimming pared 1 base from V and 0 bases from J, leaving 4 bases between. The DNA for the CDR3 is TGTGCCAGCAGCTTAGGCGATAGCAATCAGCCCCAGCATTTT. Translated, it gives CASSLGDSNQPQHF.

V and J are TRBV19 and TRBJ1-2, with D perhaps matching TRBD1 (5 bases). V lost 4 bases and J 4 bases, leaving 13 bases between the germline ends. Germline V CDR1 and CDR2: LNHDA, SQIVND (reference sequence). The CDR3 has 14 amino acids. The CDR3 DNA sequence: TGTGCCAGTAGTAGGGACCTGGAGGGCTATGGCTACACCTTC. It encodes CASSRDLEGYGYTF.

The CDR3 protein is CASSPTGGRTDTQYF. The CDR3 DNA is TGTGCCAGCAGCCCGACAGGGGGCAGAACAGATACGCAGTATTTT. This chain links TRBV7-9 with TRBJ2-3; 10 bases fit TRBD1. This CDR3 is 15 amino acids long. The ends lost 5 bases at V and 3 bases at J; junction bases unmatched: 5. Looked up from germline, CDR1 is SEHNR and CDR2 is FQNEAQ (reference sequence).

J is TRBJ1-1 and V is TRBV7-9; D is unresolved. V lost 4 bases, J lost 1 base, and 7 bases lay in between. The length of the CDR3 is 13 residues. The germline gives CDR1 SEHNR, CDR2 FQNEAQ (reference sequence). CDR3 DNA: TGTGCCAGCAGCTCAGGCCCGAACACTGAAGCTTTCTTT. It encodes CASSSGPNTEAFF.

This rearrangement joins TRBV5-1 to TRBJ2-5; 10 bases align to TRBD1. V was pared by 3 bases and J by 4 bases, with 9 bases of the junction left unmatched. The germline gives CDR1 SGHRS, CDR2 YFSETQ. The CDR3 is 16 residues long. CDR3 residues: CASSYRDRGGGETQYF. In nucleotides, the CDR3 is TGCGCCAGCAGCTACCGGGACAGGGGAGGAGGAGAGACCCAGTACTTC.

In its sample, this clone was seen once. This chain uses TRBV27 with TRBJ2-7; D might be TRBD1 (5 bases). The CDR3 is 11 amino acids. The germline V gene encodes CDR1 MNHEY and CDR2 SMNVEV (reference sequence). Trimming took 3 bases from V and 6 from J, leaving 6 bases between them. The CDR3 here is CASSFRGEQYF. The CDR3 DNA reads TGTGCCAGCAGTTTTAGGGGCGAGCAGTACTTC.

The chain recombines TRBV5-6 with TRBJ1-4; D unclear. CDR1 is SGHDT, CDR2 YYEEEE, per germline. Trimming removed 1 base at V and 5 bases at J, with 12 bases between. The CDR3 has 15 residues. The CDR3 nucleotides are TGTGCCAGCAGCTTGAGGGAGAAAACCAATGAAAAACTGTTTTTT. This gives the protein CASSLREKTNEKLFF.